This entry lists 25 T cell receptor beta chains sequenced from one sample in a study of blood T cells in healthy people across ages. A second PCR, run for roughly 7 to 11 cycles, used a sample-barcoded 5' primer plus a J-beta primer mix. TCRdb reprocessed the 5' RACE reads via MiXCR and lists one record per CDR3 protein. This sample has about 1.5 million distinct CDR3 sequences, with 40% to 45% found just once. The specimen was blood. Source of these receptors: a woman aged 18-30 years in good health.

A note on this clonotype: The germline gene is not matched at one end of the junction; a read error may be the cause. V and J are TRBV5-1 and TRBJ2-1; 14 bases map to TRBD2. The CDR3 spans 17 residues. The germline gives CDR1 SGHRS, CDR2 YFSETQ. The CDR3: CVSSRGTSGSSYNEQFF. CDR3 DNA: TGCGTCAGCAGCCGAGGGACTAGCGGGAGCTCCTACAATGAGCAGTTCTTC.

The chain employs TRBV20-1 and TRBJ2-5; a weak D match, TRBD2 (5 bases). Germline assignment: CDR1 DFQATT and CDR2 SNEGSKA (reference sequence). V lost 6 bases and J 11 bases, leaving 19 bases between the germline ends. The CDR3 contains 12 residues. The CDR3 nucleotides are TGCAGTGCAGAGGGCAACTACAAGGAGCAGTACTTC. It specifies CSAEGNYKEQYF.

V gene TRBV27 combines with J gene TRBJ1-1; D is unclear. Germline loops: CDR1 MNHEY, CDR2 SMNVEV (reference sequence). The CDR3 consists of 13 residues. The ends were cut back, 4 bases at V and 2 bases at J, with 8 bases in the middle. The CDR3 DNA follows: TGTGCCAGCAGTTCGGACTTTAACACTGAAGCTTTCTTT. Protein: CASSSDFNTEAFF.

CDR3 sequence reads: CASTLPGGFNQPQHF. The CDR3 DNA is TGTGCCAGCACCCTCCCAGGCGGGTTCAATCAGCCCCAGCATTTT. This sequence joins TRBV6-6 and TRBJ1-5; D unclear. Trimming shortened V by 7 bases and J by 3 bases, and 16 bases separated the two germline ends. Germline loops: CDR1 MNHNY, CDR2 SVGAGI (reference sequence). This CDR3 comprises 15 residues.

This rearrangement joins TRBV4-2 to TRBJ2-3; no reliable D call. Trimming removed 0 bases at V and 2 bases at J, with 12 bases between. CDR3 length: 16 residues. Germline V lookup: CDR1 LGHNA, CDR2 YNFKEQ. This CDR3 is CASSQEAQVNTDTQYF. DNA for the CDR3: TGTGCCAGCAGCCAAGAGGCGCAGGTTAACACAGATACGCAGTATTTT.

The V call is TRBV7-9, the J call TRBJ2-1; D perhaps matches TRBD2 (6 bases). The CDR3 has 15 amino acids. Trimming left V 5 bases short and J 2 bases short, with 13 bases between. Germline values: CDR1 SEHNR, CDR2 FQNEAQ (reference sequence). The CDR3 DNA sequence: TGTGCCAGCAGCCCAACCGGGACTCCCTACAATGAGCAGTTCTTC. Amino acid sequence: CASSPTGTPYNEQFF.

The chain employs TRBV5-1 and TRBJ1-1; TRBD1 might be the D (6 bases). Trimming left V 1 base short and J 3 bases short, with 13 bases between. CDR3 length equals 15 residues. The germline V gene encodes CDR1 SGHRS and CDR2 YFSETQ. CDR3: CASSLNGQGYTEAFF. CDR3 sequence (DNA): TGCGCCAGCAGCTTGAACGGCCAGGGGTACACTGAAGCTTTCTTT. The full variable domain, completed using reference TRBV5-1 and TRBJ1-1, is KAGVTQTPRYLIKTRGQQVTLSCSPISGHRSVSWYQQTPGQGLQFLFEYFSETQRNKGNFPGRFSGRQFSNSRSEMNVSTLELGDSALYLCASSLNGQGYTEAFFGQGTRLTVV.

V gene TRBV2 combines with J gene TRBJ2-1; 8 nucleotides agree with TRBD1. The CDR3 sequence is 15 residues long. CDR1 and CDR2 from the germline V gene are SNHLY and FYNNEI. After removal of 6 bases from V and 4 bases from J, the junction contained 8 bases not matched to a gene. The CDR3 coding sequence is TGTGCCAGCAGCACGACAGGGGCGACTTACAATGAGCAGTTCTTC. This encodes CASSTTGATYNEQFF.

The count of this clonotype is one. The chain uses TRBV7-2 and TRBJ2-7; 10 positions match TRBD2. The CDR3 extends over 16 amino acids. The germline gives CDR1 SGHTA, CDR2 FQGNSA. V lost 5 bases, J lost 4 bases, and 11 bases stayed unmatched. This CDR3 is CASSGWASGGVYEQYF. The CDR3 nucleotides read TGTGCCAGCAGCGGATGGGCTAGCGGGGGAGTGTACGAGCAGTACTTC.

V usage is TRBV20-1 and J usage is TRBJ2-1; 8 nucleotides agree with TRBD2. The CDR3 loop spans 12 amino acids. Germline V gene lookup returns CDR1 DFQATT and CDR2 SNEGSKA (reference sequence). The CDR3 nucleotides read TGCAGCCGTCCGGGAGGGCTCGATGAGCAGTTCTTC. Translation gives CSRPGGLDEQFF.

This sequence joins TRBV24-1 and TRBJ2-3; the D gene is possibly TRBD1 (6 bases). Deletions cut 0 bases from V and 2 bases from J, with 14 bases between. The CDR3 runs to 17 residues. Germline values: CDR1 KGHDR, CDR2 SFDVKD. CDR3 loop: CATSDLRAGAITDTQYF. The CDR3 DNA is TGTGCCACCAGTGATTTGCGGGCAGGGGCGATCACAGATACGCAGTATTTT.

The V gene is TRBV20-1, the J gene TRBJ2-7; the match to TRBD2 covers 9 bases. CDR1 is DFQATT, CDR2 SNEGSKA, per germline (reference sequence). V dropped 7 bases and J dropped 1; count of bases not matched to a gene: 5. The CDR3 consists of 13 residues. The DNA for the CDR3 is TGCAGTGTGGCGGGGGGGCAATCCTACGAGCAGTACTTC. It encodes CSVAGGQSYEQYF.

V usage is TRBV12-3 or TRBV12-4 and J usage is TRBJ1-4; 8 bases are a match to TRBD1. The CDR3 is made up of 14 amino acids. The junction had 3 bases not matched to a gene; V was cut back by 4 bases and J by 5 bases. In DNA form, the CDR3 reads TGTGCCAGCAGTTCCAACAGGGGGAATGAAAAACTGTTTTTT. Translating it yields CASSSNRGNEKLFF.

The chain employs TRBV25-1 and TRBJ2-7, with D perhaps TRBD2 (5 bases). V lost 7 bases to trimming and J lost 3 bases, with 16 bases between them. This CDR3 is 14 amino acids long. CDR1 MGHDK and CDR2 SYGVNS come from the germline V gene. The CDR3 DNA reads as TGTGCCAGCATTACGACCAGCGGCTGCTACGAGCAGTACTTC. Amino acid sequence: CASITTSGCYEQYF.

V is TRBV15 and J is TRBJ1-4; possibly TRBD1 for D (5 bases). Germline CDR1 LNHNV, CDR2 YYDKDF (reference sequence). The V end lost 3 bases, the J end lost 7 bases, and 15 bases lay between the germline ends. The CDR3 loop spans 15 amino acids. CDR3 residues: CATSSLGGWSEKLFF. CDR3 bases: TGTGCCACCAGCAGCCTGGGGGGTTGGTCTGAAAAACTGTTTTTT. The complete variable domain, with remaining parts taken from reference TRBV15 and TRBJ1-4, reads DAMVIQNPRYQVTQFGKPVTLSCSQTLNHNVMYWYQQKSSQAPKLLFHYYDKDFNNEADTPDNFQSRRPNTSFCFLDIRSPGLGDTAMYLCATSSLGGWSEKLFFGSGTQLSVL.

The J gene is TRBJ1-2, the V gene TRBV12-5, with D possibly TRBD1 on 5 matching bases. The germline gives CDR1 LGHNT, CDR2 FRNRAP. With 0 bases removed from V and 8 bases from J, the gap between germline ends came to 19 bases. The CDR3 runs to 16 residues. DNA of the CDR3: TGTGCTAGTGGTTTGGTAGTGGGCAGGGCCGTTGGAGGCTACACCTTC. It is translated as CASGLVVGRAVGGYTF.

V usage is TRBV10-3 and J usage is TRBJ2-3, with TRBD2 matching 8 bases. CDR1 is ENHRY, CDR2 SYGVKD, per germline. The CDR3 is 15 amino acids. The J segment lost 6 bases and the V segment lost 2 bases, leaving 7 bases of the junction unmatched. Here the CDR3 reads CAISETAGVSDTQYF. CDR3 DNA sequence: TGTGCCATCAGTGAGACAGCGGGAGTAAGTGATACGCAGTATTTT.

The chain is built from TRBV10-3 and TRBJ2-5, with TRBD2 as a possible D gene (6 bases). Germline CDR1 ENHRY, CDR2 SYGVKD. The ends were cut back, 2 bases at V and 11 bases at J, with 15 bases in the middle. The CDR3 contains 13 residues. The CDR3: CAISEVGGNEQYF. The DNA of the CDR3 is TGTGCCATCAGTGAGGTGGGGGGTAATGAGCAGTACTTC.

This rearrangement joins TRBV20-1 to TRBJ2-4; D not certain. V lost 1 base, J lost 0 bases, and 19 bases lay in between. Germline V gene data show CDR1 as DFQATT and CDR2 as SNEGSKA (reference sequence). This CDR3 has 18 residues. DNA of the CDR3: TGCAGTGCTAGAGTACGGCACTTACGACCTCTAGCCAAAAACATTCAGTACTTC. This translates into CSARVRHLRPLAKNIQYF.

The rearrangement joins TRBV5-6 to TRBJ1-2; D not certain. V was cut by 4 bases and J by 8 bases, with 21 bases left in between. Germline assignment: CDR1 SGHDT and CDR2 YYEEEE. CDR3 length equals 15 residues. In DNA, the CDR3 is TGTGCCAGCAGCCATGAGACACACCTTCGGGGAGGCTACACCTTC. Translated: CASSHETHLRGGYTF.

This clonotype occurred a few times. The V call is TRBV6-2 or TRBV6-3, the J call TRBJ2-1; D is uncertain. CDR1 is MNHEY and CDR2 is SVGEGT in the germline V gene. Trimming stripped 0 bases from V and 0 bases from J, with 12 bases between. This CDR3 comprises 17 residues. CDR3 amino acids: CASSYSSRLLSYNEQFF. CDR3 DNA sequence: TGTGCCAGCAGTTACTCCTCCAGGTTGCTCTCCTACAATGAGCAGTTCTTC.

The V and J genes are TRBV20-1 and TRBJ1-3; the D is unclear. The CDR3 spans 12 residues. V lost 7 bases and J lost 2, with 9 bases in between. Germline V lookup: CDR1 DFQATT, CDR2 SNEGSKA (reference sequence). The CDR3 sequence: CSVITAGNTIYF. The CDR3 region has the DNA TGCAGTGTTATCACGGCTGGAAACACCATATATTTT.

V and J are TRBV7-2 and TRBJ2-5; 7 bases fit TRBD2. This CDR3 is 12 amino acids long. Germline V gives CDR1 SGHTA, CDR2 FQGNSA. With 10 bases clipped from V and 4 bases from J, the junction kept 6 bases outside the gene matches. The CDR3: CATSTSTETQYF. CDR3 bases: TGTGCCACCTCGACTAGCACAGAGACCCAGTACTTC.

This clonotype came up a few times. The chain combines TRBV6-2 or TRBV6-3 with TRBJ2-1; TRBD2 agrees at 13 bases. The J segment lost 6 bases and the V segment lost 7 bases, leaving 3 bases of the junction unmatched. CDR1 and CDR2 from the germline V gene are MNHEY and SVGEGT. The CDR3 extends over 14 amino acids. CDR3 amino acids: CASIWTSGSNEQFF. The CDR3 nucleotides are TGTGCCAGCATCTGGACTAGCGGGAGCAATGAGCAGTTCTTC.

A few counts support this clonotype. The V call is TRBV3-1, the J call TRBJ2-5; D remains unclear. This CDR3 has 14 residues. Trimming shortened V by 0 bases and J by 1 base, and 6 bases separated the two germline ends. CDR1 is LGHDT and CDR2 is YNNKEL in the germline V gene (reference sequence). The CDR3 loop is CASSQDTFQETQYF. The DNA for the CDR3 is TGTGCCAGCAGCCAAGACACATTCCAAGAGACCCAGTACTTC.